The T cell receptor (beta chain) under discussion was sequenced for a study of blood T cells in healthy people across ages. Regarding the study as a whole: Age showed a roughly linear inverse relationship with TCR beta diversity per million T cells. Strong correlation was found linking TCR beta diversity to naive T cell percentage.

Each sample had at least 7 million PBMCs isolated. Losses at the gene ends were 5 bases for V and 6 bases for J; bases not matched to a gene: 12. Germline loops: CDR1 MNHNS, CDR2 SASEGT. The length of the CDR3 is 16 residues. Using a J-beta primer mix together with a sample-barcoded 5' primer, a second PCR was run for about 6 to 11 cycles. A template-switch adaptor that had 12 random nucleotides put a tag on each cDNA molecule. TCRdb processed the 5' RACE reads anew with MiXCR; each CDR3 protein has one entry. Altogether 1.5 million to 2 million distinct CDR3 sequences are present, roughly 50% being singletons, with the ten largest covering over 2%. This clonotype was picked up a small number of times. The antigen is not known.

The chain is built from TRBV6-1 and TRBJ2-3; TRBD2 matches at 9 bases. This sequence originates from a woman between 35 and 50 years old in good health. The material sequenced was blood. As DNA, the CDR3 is TGTGCCAGCAGTTCGTTGGCGGGGGGGCTAAGCGATACGCAGTATTTT. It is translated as CASSSLAGGLSDTQYF.